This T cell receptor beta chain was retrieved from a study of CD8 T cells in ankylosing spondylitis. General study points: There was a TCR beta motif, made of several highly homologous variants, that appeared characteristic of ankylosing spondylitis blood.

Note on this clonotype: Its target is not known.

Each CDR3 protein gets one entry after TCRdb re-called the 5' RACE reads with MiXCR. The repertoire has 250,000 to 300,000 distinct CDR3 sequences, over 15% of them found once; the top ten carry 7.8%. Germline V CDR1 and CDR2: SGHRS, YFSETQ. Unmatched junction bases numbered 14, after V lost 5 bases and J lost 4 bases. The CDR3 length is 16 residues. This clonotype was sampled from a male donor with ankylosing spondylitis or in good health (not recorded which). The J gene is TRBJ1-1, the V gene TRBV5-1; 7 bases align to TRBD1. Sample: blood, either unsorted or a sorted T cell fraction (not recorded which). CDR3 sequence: CASRSLPGDSSTEAFF. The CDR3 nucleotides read TGCGCCAGCAGGTCCCTCCCTGGGGACAGCTCCACTGAAGCTTTCTTT.